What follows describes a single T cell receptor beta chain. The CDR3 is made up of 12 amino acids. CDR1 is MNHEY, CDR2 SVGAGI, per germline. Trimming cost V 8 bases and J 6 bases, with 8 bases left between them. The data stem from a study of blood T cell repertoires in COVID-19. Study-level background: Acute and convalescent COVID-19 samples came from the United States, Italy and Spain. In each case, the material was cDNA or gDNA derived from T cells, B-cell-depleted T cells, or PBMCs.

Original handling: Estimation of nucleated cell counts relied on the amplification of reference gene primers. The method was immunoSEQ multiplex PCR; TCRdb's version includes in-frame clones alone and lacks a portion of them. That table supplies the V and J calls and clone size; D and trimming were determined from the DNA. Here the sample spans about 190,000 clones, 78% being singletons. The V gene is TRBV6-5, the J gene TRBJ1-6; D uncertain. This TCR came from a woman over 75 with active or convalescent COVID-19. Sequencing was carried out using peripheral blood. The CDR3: CASRVFNSPLHF. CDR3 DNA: TGTGCCAGCCGGGTCTTTAATTCACCCCTCCACTTT.